This T cell receptor (beta chain) was sequenced in a study of cytomegalovirus exposure and HLA in healthy donors. Researchers ran the PCR with 60 Vbeta and 13 Jbeta primers. TCRdb's copy holds only in-frame clones and misses some; the assay was immunoSEQ multiplex PCR. The sample shows 210,000 or so clones, 70% to 85% of them seen only once. Findings of the study overall: Presence/absence analysis assumed near-uniform sequencing depth across donors.

The germline gives CDR1 SEHNR, CDR2 FQNEAQ (reference sequence). Trimming shortened V by 5 bases and J by 4 bases, and 8 bases separated the two germline ends. This CDR3 is built from 12 residues. These donors counted as nominally healthy when sampled, but unrecorded immune exposures were likely. Turning to this clone: The antigen remains unidentified.

The sequencing input was PBMCs. The rearrangement joins TRBV7-9 to TRBJ1-1; D perhaps matches TRBD1 (5 bases). The clonotype was recovered from a woman aged 40-49 years in good health and CMV-seronegative. The CDR3 spells CASSGGGTEAFF. CDR3 coding DNA: TGTGCCAGCAGCGGGGGAGGCACTGAAGCTTTCTTT.